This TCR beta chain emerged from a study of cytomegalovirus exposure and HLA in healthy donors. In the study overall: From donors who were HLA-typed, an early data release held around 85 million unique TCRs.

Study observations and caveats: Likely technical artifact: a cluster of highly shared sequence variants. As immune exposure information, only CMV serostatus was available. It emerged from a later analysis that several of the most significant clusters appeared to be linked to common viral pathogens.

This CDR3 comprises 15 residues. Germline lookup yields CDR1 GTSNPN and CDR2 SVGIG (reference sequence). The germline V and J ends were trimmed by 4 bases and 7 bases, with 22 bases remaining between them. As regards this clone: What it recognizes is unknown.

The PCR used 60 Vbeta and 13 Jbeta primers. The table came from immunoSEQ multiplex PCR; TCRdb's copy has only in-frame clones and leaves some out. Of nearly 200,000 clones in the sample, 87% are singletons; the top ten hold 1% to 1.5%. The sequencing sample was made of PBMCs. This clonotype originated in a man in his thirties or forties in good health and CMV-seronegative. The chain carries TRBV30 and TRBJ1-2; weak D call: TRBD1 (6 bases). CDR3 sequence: CAWTDSYGGAFGYTF. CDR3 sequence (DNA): TGTGCCTGGACTGACTCTTATGGGGGCGCTTTTGGCTACACCTTC.